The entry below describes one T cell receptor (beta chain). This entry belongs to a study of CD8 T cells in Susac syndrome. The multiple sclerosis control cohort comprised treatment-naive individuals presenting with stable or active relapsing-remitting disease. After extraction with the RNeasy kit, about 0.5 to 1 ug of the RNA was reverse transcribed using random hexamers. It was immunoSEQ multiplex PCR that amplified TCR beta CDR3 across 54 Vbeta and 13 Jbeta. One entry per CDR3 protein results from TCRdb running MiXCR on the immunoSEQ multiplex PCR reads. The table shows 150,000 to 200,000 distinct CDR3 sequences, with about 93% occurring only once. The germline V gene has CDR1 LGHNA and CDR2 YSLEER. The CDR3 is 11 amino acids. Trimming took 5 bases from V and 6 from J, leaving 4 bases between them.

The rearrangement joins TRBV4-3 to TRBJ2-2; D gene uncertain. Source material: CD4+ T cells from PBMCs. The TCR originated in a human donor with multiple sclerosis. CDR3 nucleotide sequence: TGCGCCAGCAGCGCCGCCGGGGAGCTGTTTTTT. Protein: CASSAAGELFF.